This TCR beta chain was sequenced for a study of PD-1 blockade in classical Hodgkin lymphoma. The data were produced by immunoSEQ multiplex PCR, yet TCRdb's version contains in-frame clones alone and is incomplete. The sample consists of around 10,000 clones, approximately 88% of them appearing once. Time point meaning: cycle 4 day 1 (C4D1), after less than seven weeks of nivolumab. Every single patient, without exception, relapsed after autologous stem cell transplantation, and brentuximab vedotin exposure varied. It was by magnetic negative selection that CD4+ T cells were purified from thawed PBMCs. CDR3 length equals 15 residues. Per germline, CDR1 GTSNPN and CDR2 SVGIG (reference sequence). V lost 1 base to trimming and J lost 4 bases, with 16 bases between them.

The chain combines TRBV30 with TRBJ1-2, with D hard to call. This sequence originates from a human donor with classical Hodgkin lymphoma. This specimen consisted of CD4+ T cells from blood, obtained before the fourth cycle of nivolumab. The CDR3 protein is CAWSAGRGRPYGYTF. CDR3 bases: TGTGCCTGGAGTGCTGGGAGAGGGCGACCCTATGGCTACACCTTC.